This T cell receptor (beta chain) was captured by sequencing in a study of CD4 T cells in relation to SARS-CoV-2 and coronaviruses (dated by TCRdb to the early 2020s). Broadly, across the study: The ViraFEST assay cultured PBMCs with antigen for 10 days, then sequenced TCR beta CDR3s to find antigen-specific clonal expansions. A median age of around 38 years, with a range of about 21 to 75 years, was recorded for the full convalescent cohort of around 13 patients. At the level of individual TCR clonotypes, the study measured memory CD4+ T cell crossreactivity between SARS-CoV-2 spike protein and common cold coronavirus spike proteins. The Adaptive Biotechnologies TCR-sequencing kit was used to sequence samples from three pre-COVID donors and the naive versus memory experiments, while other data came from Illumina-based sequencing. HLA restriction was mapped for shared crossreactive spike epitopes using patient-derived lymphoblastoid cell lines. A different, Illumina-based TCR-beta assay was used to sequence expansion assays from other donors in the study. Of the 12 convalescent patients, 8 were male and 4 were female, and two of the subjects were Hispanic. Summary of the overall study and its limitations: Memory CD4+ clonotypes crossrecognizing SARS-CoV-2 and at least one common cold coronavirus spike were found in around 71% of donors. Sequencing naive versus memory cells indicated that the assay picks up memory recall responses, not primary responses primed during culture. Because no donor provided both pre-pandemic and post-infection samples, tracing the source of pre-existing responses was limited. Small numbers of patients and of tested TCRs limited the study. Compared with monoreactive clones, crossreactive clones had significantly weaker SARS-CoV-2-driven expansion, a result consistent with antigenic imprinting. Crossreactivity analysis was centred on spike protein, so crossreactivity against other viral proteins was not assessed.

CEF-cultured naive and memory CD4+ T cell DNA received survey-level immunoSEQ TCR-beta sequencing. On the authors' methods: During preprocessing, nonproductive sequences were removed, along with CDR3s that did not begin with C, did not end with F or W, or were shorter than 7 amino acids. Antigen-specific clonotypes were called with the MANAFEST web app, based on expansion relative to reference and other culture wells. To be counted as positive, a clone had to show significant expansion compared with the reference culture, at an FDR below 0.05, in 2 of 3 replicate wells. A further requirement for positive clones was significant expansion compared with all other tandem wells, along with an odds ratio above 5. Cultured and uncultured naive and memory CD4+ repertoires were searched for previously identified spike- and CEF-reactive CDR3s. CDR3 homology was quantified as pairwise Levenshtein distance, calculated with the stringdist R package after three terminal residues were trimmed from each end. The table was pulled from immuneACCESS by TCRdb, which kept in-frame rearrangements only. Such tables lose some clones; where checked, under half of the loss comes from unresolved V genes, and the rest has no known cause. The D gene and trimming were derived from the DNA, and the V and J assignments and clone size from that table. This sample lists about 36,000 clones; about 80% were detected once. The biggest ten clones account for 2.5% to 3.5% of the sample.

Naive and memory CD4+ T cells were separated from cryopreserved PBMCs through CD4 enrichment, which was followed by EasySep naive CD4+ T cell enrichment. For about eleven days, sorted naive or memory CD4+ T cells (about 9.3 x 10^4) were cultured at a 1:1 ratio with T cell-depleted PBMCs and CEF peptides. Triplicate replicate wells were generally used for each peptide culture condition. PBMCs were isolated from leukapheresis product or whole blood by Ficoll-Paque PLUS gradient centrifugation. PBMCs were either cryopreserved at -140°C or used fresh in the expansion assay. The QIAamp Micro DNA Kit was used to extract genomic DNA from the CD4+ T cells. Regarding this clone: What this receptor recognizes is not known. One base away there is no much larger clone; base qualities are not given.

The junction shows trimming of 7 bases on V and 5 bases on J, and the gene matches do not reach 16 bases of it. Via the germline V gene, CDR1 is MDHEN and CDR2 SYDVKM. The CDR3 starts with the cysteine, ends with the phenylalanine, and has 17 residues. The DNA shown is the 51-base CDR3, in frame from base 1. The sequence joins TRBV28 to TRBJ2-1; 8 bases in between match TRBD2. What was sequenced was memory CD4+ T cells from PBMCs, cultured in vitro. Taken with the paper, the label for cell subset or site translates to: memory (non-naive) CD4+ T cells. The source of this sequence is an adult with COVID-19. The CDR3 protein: CASNRWSGGGFNNEQFF. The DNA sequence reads TGTGCCAGCAATCGGTGGAGCGGCGGGGGGTTTAACAATGAGCAGTTCTTC.